The 24 T cell receptor beta chains listed next were all sequenced from one sample in a study of control samples from healthy donors and cancer patients (dated by TCRdb to 2020 to 2021). Libraries came from the immunoSEQ multiplex PCR assay. TCRdb's version of the immuneACCESS table is confined to in-frame rearrangements and falls short of the full clone set. An unresolved V gene accounts for under half of the shortfall where checked; the remainder is of unknown origin. For this sample the table gives 150,000 to 200,000 clones, of which 90% were detected only once. Together, the top ten hold approximately 1.4% of the sample. Input material: blood. The source of these receptors is a woman in her fifties or sixties in good health.

The genes are TRBV5-1 and TRBJ2-1, with D tentatively TRBD2 (6 bases). CDR3 length: 15 amino acids. CDR1 is SGHRS and CDR2 is YFSETQ in the germline V gene. V was clipped by 4 bases and J by 8 bases, with 19 bases between them. The DNA for the CDR3 is TGCGCCAGCAGCCCCAGCGGGTTGCCGAGCGATGAGCAGTTCTTC. This translates into CASSPSGLPSDEQFF.

The sample holds one count of this clone. The rearrangement joins TRBV30 to TRBJ2-2; 14 bases agree with TRBD2. Germline trimming cut 2 bases from V and 0 bases from J; bases unmatched to any gene: 5. This CDR3 region has 18 residues. Germline V gives CDR1 GTSNPN, CDR2 SVGIG (reference sequence). The CDR3 DNA sequence: TGTGCCTGGAGTCGGGGGACTAGCGGGGGAACGAACACCGGGGAGCTGTTTTTT. It specifies CAWSRGTSGGTNTGELFF.

As DNA, the CDR3 is TGTGCCAGCAGCTCTGGGCCCAGAGATACGCAGTATTTT. This translates into CASSSGPRDTQYF. The chain combines TRBV7-3 with TRBJ2-3; D is unresolved. The CDR3 sequence is 13 residues long. V gave up 4 bases and J gave up 5 bases, with 10 bases separating them. Germline V CDR1 and CDR2: SGHTA, FQGTGA. The full variable domain, rest sourced from reference TRBV7-3 and TRBJ2-3, is GAGVSQTPSNKVTEKGKYVELRCDPISGHTALYWYRQSLGQGPEFLIYFQGTGAADDSGLPNDRFFAVRPEGSVSTLKIQRTERGDSAVYLCASSSGPRDTQYFGPGTRLTVL.

V and J are TRBV27 and TRBJ2-6; tentative D call: TRBD1 (5 bases). V was clipped by 1 base and J by 0 bases, with 13 bases between them. This CDR3 spans 18 amino acids. Per germline, CDR1 MNHEY and CDR2 SMNVEV (reference sequence). The CDR3 sequence: CASSLYQGDISGANVLTF. The CDR3 coding sequence is TGTGCCAGCAGTTTATACCAGGGTGACATCTCTGGGGCCAACGTCCTGACTTTC.

The V gene is TRBV5-1, the J gene TRBJ2-1; TRBD2 agrees at 9 bases. The germline CDR1 and CDR2 sequences are SGHRS and YFSETQ. The CDR3 has 15 residues. With V trimmed by 0 bases and J by 5 bases, 3 bases remained unmatched. The CDR3 DNA reads as TGCGCCAGCAGCTTGGTAGCGGGGGCCGACAATGAGCAGTTCTTC. Protein: CASSLVAGADNEQFF.

Concerning this clone: Other DNA sequences within the sample encode an identical CDR3. V usage is TRBV9 and J usage is TRBJ1-3; no firm D call. Trimming took off 0 bases at V and 0 bases at J, with 4 bases between the two ends. Germline CDR1 is SGDLS and CDR2 is YYNGEE. The CDR3 covers 14 residues. CDR3: CASSVGSSGNTIYF. The CDR3 coding sequence is TGTGCCAGCAGCGTAGGTAGCTCTGGAAACACCATATATTTT.

This chain links TRBV5-1 with TRBJ1-4; D remains ambiguous. Trimming took 3 bases from V and 2 from J, leaving 14 bases between them. The CDR3 has 16 residues. Per germline, CDR1 SGHRS and CDR2 YFSETQ. CDR3 in DNA: TGCGCCAGCAGCTCTGGCAGGCTGGTGACTAATGAAAAACTGTTTTTT. It encodes CASSSGRLVTNEKLFF. Variable domain in full (rest from reference TRBV5-1 and TRBJ1-4): KAGVTQTPRYLIKTRGQQVTLSCSPISGHRSVSWYQQTPGQGLQFLFEYFSETQRNKGNFPGRFSGRQFSNSRSEMNVSTLELGDSALYLCASSSGRLVTNEKLFFGSGTQLSVL.

This chain connects TRBV28 to TRBJ1-1; D not resolved. Trimming cost V 4 bases and J 11 bases, with 11 bases left between them. The germline V gene encodes CDR1 MDHEN and CDR2 SYDVKM. The CDR3 has 11 amino acids. The CDR3 DNA is TGTGCCAGCAGTTCCCTCTATTTGGCTTTCTTT. The encoded protein is CASSSLYLAFF.

V usage is TRBV5-4 and J usage is TRBJ1-1; 8 bases are shared with TRBD1. This CDR3 comprises 15 residues. V trimming: 2 bases; J trimming: 4 bases; junction bases outside the gene matches: 7. CDR1 and CDR2 from the germline V gene are SGHNT and YYREEE (reference sequence). DNA for the CDR3: TGTGCCAGCAGCTTCCGTCCCACAGGGGGCACTGAAGCTTTCTTT. Its translation is CASSFRPTGGTEAFF.

The rearrangement joins TRBV29-1 to TRBJ2-7; 10 bases are shared with TRBD1. Germline CDR1 is SQVTM and CDR2 is ANQGSEA. The CDR3 length is 13 residues. V was clipped by 7 bases and J by 2 bases; unmatched bases: 5. The CDR3 DNA sequence: TGCAGCGCAATTGGACAGGGGGCCTACGAGCAGTACTTC. It is translated as CSAIGQGAYEQYF.

Details on this clone: At the DNA level, this CDR3 is encoded by other sequences in the same sample as well. The rearrangement uses TRBV27 and TRBJ1-1; D is unresolved. Per germline, CDR1 MNHEY and CDR2 SMNVEV (reference sequence). This CDR3 comprises 13 residues. The V gene lost 2 bases and the J gene lost 1 base, with 5 bases spanning the gap. The CDR3 region is CASSLGRNTEAFF. The CDR3 DNA sequence: TGTGCCAGCAGTTTAGGGCGGAACACTGAAGCTTTCTTT.

This chain uses TRBV9 with TRBJ1-1; the match to TRBD1 covers 8 bases. The V segment lost 0 bases and the J segment 3 bases; nucleotides outside the gene matches: 10. The CDR3 is 17 residues long. Germline CDR1 reads SGDLS; CDR2 reads YYNGEE. CDR3 amino acids: CASSVGPGGGRDTEAFF. Written as DNA, the CDR3 is TGTGCCAGCAGCGTAGGGCCAGGGGGCGGAAGAGACACTGAAGCTTTCTTT.

The V call is TRBV4-2, the J call TRBJ2-5; D is perhaps TRBD1 (6 bases). The germline gives CDR1 LGHNA, CDR2 YNFKEQ. Trimming took off 6 bases at V and 1 base at J, with 9 bases between the two ends. There are 13 residues in the CDR3. CDR3 DNA sequence: TGTGCCAGCAGTCGGGACATCCAAGAGACCCAGTACTTC. As protein: CASSRDIQETQYF.

The chain couples TRBV28 to TRBJ1-2, with 10 bases identical to TRBD1. V shed 4 bases, J shed 6 bases, and the junction held 5 bases outside the gene matches. CDR1 MDHEN and CDR2 SYDVKM come from the germline V gene. This CDR3 comprises 14 residues. The CDR3 DNA follows: TGTGCCAGCAGTTCCACCGGGACAGGGGATGGCTACACCTTC. Protein sequence: CASSSTGTGDGYTF.

The V call is TRBV30, the J call TRBJ1-2; TRBD1 might be the D (5 bases). Trimming cost V 2 bases and J 3 bases, with 10 bases left between them. This CDR3 spans 13 amino acids. The germline V gene encodes CDR1 GTSNPN and CDR2 SVGIG (reference sequence). CDR3 sequence reads: CAWSRGVDYGYTF. CDR3 DNA sequence: TGTGCCTGGAGTAGGGGAGTAGACTATGGCTACACCTTC.

CDR3 region: CASSLDGYEQYF. The CDR3, as DNA: TGTGCCAGCTCACTCGACGGCTACGAGCAGTACTTC. The rearrangement uses TRBV18 and TRBJ2-7; no reliable D call. Trimming removed 4 bases at V and 3 bases at J, with 7 bases between. The germline CDR1 and CDR2 sequences are KGHSH and LQKENI. The length of the CDR3 is 12 residues.

This chain joins TRBV18 and TRBJ1-5, with D unresolved. With 4 bases removed from V and 1 base from J, the gap between germline ends came to 8 bases. This CDR3 has 14 residues. Germline V gives CDR1 KGHSH, CDR2 LQKENI. The CDR3 DNA is TGTGCCAGCTCACTTGGAGTCAGCAATCAGCCCCAGCATTTT. It specifies CASSLGVSNQPQHF.

The rearrangement links TRBV4-3 to TRBJ2-7, with 10 nucleotides matching TRBD1. The germline CDR1 and CDR2 sequences are LGHNA and YSLEER. V gave up 3 bases and J gave up 3 bases; unmatched junction bases: 5. The CDR3 totals 15 residues. CDR3 bases: TGCGCCAGCAGCCATTCCGGGACAGGGGTCTACGAGCAGTACTTC. It yields the protein CASSHSGTGVYEQYF.

The genes are TRBV28 and TRBJ2-1; D is uncertain. Germline V CDR1 and CDR2: MDHEN, SYDVKM. This CDR3 region has 14 residues. The V gene lost 3 bases and the J gene lost 0 bases, with 6 bases spanning the gap. CDR3 bases: TGTGCCAGCAGTTTTGTGAGCTCCTACAATGAGCAGTTCTTC. As protein: CASSFVSSYNEQFF.

The V call is TRBV9, the J call TRBJ1-1, with a possible D match to TRBD1 (5 bases). Trimming left V 4 bases short and J 13 bases short, with 14 bases between. This CDR3 has 11 residues. Germline values: CDR1 SGDLS, CDR2 YYNGEE. The CDR3 DNA is TGTGCCAGCAGCTCCGGGGGGGGTCTTTTCTTT. Translating gives CASSSGGGLFF.

J is TRBJ2-7 and V is TRBV28; D is undetermined. Germline CDR1 MDHEN, CDR2 SYDVKM. V lost 5 bases, J lost 3 bases, and 17 bases lay in between. The CDR3 has 15 amino acids. This CDR3 reads CASSLPHRSNYEQYF. The CDR3 DNA reads as TGTGCCAGCAGTCTCCCCCATAGGTCCAACTACGAGCAGTACTTC.

This clone appeared a single time. V and J are TRBV24-1 and TRBJ1-4, with 7 bases identical to TRBD1. CDR3 length: 13 residues. The V gene's germline CDR1 is KGHDR and CDR2 SFDVKD. Trimming took 10 bases from V and 6 from J; bases not matched to a gene: 7. The CDR3 sequence: CATSPGQHEKLFF. CDR3 sequence (DNA): TGTGCCACAAGCCCGGGACAGCATGAAAAACTGTTTTTT.

The gene calls are TRBV25-1 and TRBJ1-1; unclear D gene. The germline CDR1 and CDR2 sequences are MGHDK and SYGVNS. V shed 1 base and J shed 8 bases, with 8 bases lying between them. The CDR3 is 12 amino acids. CDR3 residues: CASSESGHEAFF. The CDR3 DNA sequence: TGTGCCAGCAGTGAATCCGGGCACGAAGCTTTCTTT.

In DNA form, the CDR3 reads TGTGCCAGCAGCTTAGGGAGGTTGGATACGCAGTATTTT. Translating gives CASSLGRLDTQYF. The chain couples TRBV7-7 to TRBJ2-3, with D possibly matching TRBD2 (5 bases). This CDR3 region has 13 residues. V shed 1 base and J shed 6 bases, with 8 bases lying between them. Germline V lookup: CDR1 SSHAT, CDR2 FNYEAQ (reference sequence).